This T cell receptor (beta chain) was found in a study of T-cell reconstitution after alpha-beta-depleted transplantation in children. Study-level findings and limits: One year after transplant, T-cell counts and diversity came mostly from newly produced T cells. The study reportedly traced alpha-beta T cells about two months after transplant to several hundred expanded graft clones.

On this clonotype: The antigen remains undetermined.

Preparing the TCRbeta library involved the use of unique molecular identifiers. MiXCR, applied by TCRdb to the PCR reads, yields one record per CDR3 protein. The sample holds about 460,000 distinct CDR3 sequences; 10% are singletons and the top ten take around 2%. The sample consisted of PBMCs, taken before TCRalphabeta/CD19-depleted stem cell transplant. The TCR sequence derives from a child younger than 10 with inherited bone marrow failure, due to receive a stem cell transplant.

CDR3 coding DNA: TGTGCCTGGAGTGTACTGGGGGATACGCAGTATTTT. Its protein product is CAWSVLGDTQYF. The genes are TRBV30 and TRBJ2-3; D unresolved. This CDR3 contains 12 residues. The V and J ends lost 0 bases and 6 bases respectively, with 7 bases between them. In germline, CDR1 is GTSNPN, CDR2 SVGIG (reference sequence). Combining the CDR3 with reference TRBV30 and TRBJ2-3 gives the whole variable domain SQTIHQWPATLVQPVGSPLSLECTVEGTSNPNLYWYRQAAGRGLQLLFYSVGIGQISSEVPQNLSASRPQDRQFILSSKKLLLSDSGFYLCAWSVLGDTQYFGPGTRLTVL.